A single sample is the source of the 18 T cell receptor beta chains below, sequenced in a study of blood T cell repertoires in COVID-19. Profiled with immunoSEQ multiplex PCR; TCRdb holds only in-frame clones, not every one. The sample lists fewer than 350,000 clones, 87% occurring once. Source material: PBMCs or T cells enriched from blood (not recorded which). The receptors were sampled from a woman between 40 and 55 years old who had recovered from COVID-19.

J is TRBJ2-1 and V is TRBV28; tentative D call: TRBD1 (5 bases). V lost 5 bases and J 5 bases, leaving 13 bases between the germline ends. The germline V gene encodes CDR1 MDHEN and CDR2 SYDVKM. This CDR3 spans 14 amino acids. The chain's CDR3 is CASSQLIQDNEQFF. CDR3 sequence (DNA): TGTGCCAGCAGTCAACTAATACAGGACAATGAGCAGTTCTTC.

The J gene is TRBJ2-1, the V gene TRBV10-3, with 9 bases lining up with TRBD2. This CDR3 has 17 amino acids. The V gene's germline CDR1 is ENHRY and CDR2 SYGVKD. J was trimmed by 4 bases and V by 10 bases; bases with no gene match: 17. CDR3 region: CATMGLGGGGSYNEQFF. In DNA form, the CDR3 reads TGTGCCACTATGGGACTAGGCGGGGGGGGAAGTTACAATGAGCAGTTCTTC.

The rearrangement uses TRBV6-1 and TRBJ1-3, with 8 bases matching TRBD1. The J segment lost 3 bases and the V segment lost 4 bases, leaving 8 bases of the junction unmatched. This CDR3 comprises 16 residues. Germline V gene data show CDR1 as MNHNS and CDR2 as SASEGT. The CDR3 here is CASSVAQGGRGNTIYF. CDR3 sequence (DNA): TGTGCCAGCAGTGTTGCACAGGGGGGTCGTGGAAACACCATATATTTT.

This clone was observed a few times. This chain links TRBV28 with TRBJ1-2; D is perhaps TRBD1 (6 bases). V was clipped by 7 bases and J by 5 bases, with 17 bases between them. This CDR3 region has 14 residues. Germline CDR1 is MDHEN and CDR2 is SYDVKM. CDR3 sequence reads: CASNGHRDSYGYTF. As DNA, the CDR3 is TGTGCCAGCAATGGGCACAGGGATTCGTATGGCTACACCTTC.

There are a few counts of this clone. V usage is TRBV11-2 and J usage is TRBJ2-7; D perhaps matches TRBD2 (6 bases). The V end lost 4 bases, the J end lost 2 bases, and 15 bases lay between the germline ends. The CDR3 length is 15 residues. Looked up from germline, CDR1 is SGHAT and CDR2 is FQNNGV. The CDR3 sequence: CASSSDAGSPYEQYF. For the CDR3, the DNA is TGTGCCAGCAGCTCAGATGCGGGGTCCCCCTACGAGCAGTACTTC.

The genes are TRBV28 and TRBJ2-7, with 8 bases fitting TRBD2. The germline V gene has CDR1 MDHEN and CDR2 SYDVKM. Trimming cost V 6 bases and J 5 bases; bases outside gene matches: 6. The CDR3 loop spans 13 amino acids. Here the CDR3 DNA reads TGTGCCAGCAGCATTTGGACTAGCAACGAGCAGTACTTC. It translates to CASSIWTSNEQYF.

This clone has a handful of counts. This sequence joins TRBV30 and TRBJ1-5; possibly TRBD1 for D (5 bases). Between the trimmed V and J ends, which lost 2 bases and 3 bases, there was a span of 14 bases. Germline V gene sequence: CDR1 GTSNPN, CDR2 SVGIG (reference sequence). The CDR3 length is 15 residues. The CDR3 bases are TGTGCCTGGAGTATACCAGGGTTCGTCAATCAGCCCCAGCATTTT. Translating gives CAWSIPGFVNQPQHF. Together with reference TRBV30 and TRBJ1-5, the CDR3 gives the full variable domain: SQTIHQWPATLVQPVGSPLSLECTVEGTSNPNLYWYRQAAGRGLQLLFYSVGIGQISSEVPQNLSASRPQDRQFILSSKKLLLSDSGFYLCAWSIPGFVNQPQHFGDGTRLSIL.

This sequence joins TRBV19 and TRBJ1-1; D uncertain. The CDR3 covers 13 residues. The V gene lost 5 bases and the J gene lost 1 base, with 8 bases spanning the gap. Germline CDR1 LNHDA, CDR2 SQIVND (reference sequence). The CDR3 region has the DNA TGTGCCAGTAGTTCCGCGGGGAACACTGAAGCTTTCTTT. It encodes CASSSAGNTEAFF. Full variable domain (remainder filled in from reference TRBV19 and TRBJ1-1): DGGITQSPKYLFRKEGQNVTLSCEQNLNHDAMYWYRQDPGQGLRLIYYSQIVNDFQKGDIAEGYSVSREKKESFPLTVTSAQKNPTAFYLCASSSAGNTEAFFGQGTRLTVV.

The chain uses TRBV21-1 and TRBJ2-3; the listed D gene, TRBD1, was not tested against the DNA. TRBV21-1 is shown as a pseudogene. This CDR3 is 19 amino acids long. The CDR3 bases are TGTGCCAGCAGCAACCACCGGGACAGGCACACACAACCCACAGATACGCAGTATTTT. Its translation is CASSNHRDRHTQPTDTQYF.

The V and J genes are TRBV7-9 and TRBJ2-7; TRBD1 matches 7 bases. Germline V gene sequence: CDR1 SEHNR, CDR2 FQNEAQ (reference sequence). The junction had 12 bases not matched to a gene; V was cut back by 1 base and J by 0 bases. The CDR3 runs 18 residues. CDR3 in DNA: TGTGCCAGCAGCTTAGGGCTCCTACAGGGGCCAAACTCCTACGAGCAGTACTTC. As protein: CASSLGLLQGPNSYEQYF.

This clone was counted a single time. The chain carries TRBV29-1 and TRBJ1-4; no clear D gene. V lost 3 bases and J lost 13, with 12 bases in between. The CDR3 runs to 11 residues. Germline lookup yields CDR1 SQVTM and CDR2 ANQGSEA. The CDR3 spells CSVDLGRRLFF. DNA for the CDR3: TGCAGCGTTGATTTAGGGAGAAGACTGTTTTTT.

This chain links TRBV2 with TRBJ1-2; unclear D gene. The CDR3 totals 14 residues. CDR1 is SNHLY and CDR2 is FYNNEI in the germline V gene. In DNA form, the CDR3 reads TGTCCCCGACGGGGAGGGAGAAGTGGCTGGGGCTACACCTTC. Translating it yields CPRRGGRSGWGYTF.

The V call is TRBV5-5, the J call TRBJ1-4; D unclear. The CDR3 is 14 residues long. Germline V gene sequence: CDR1 SGHKS, CDR2 YYEKEE (reference sequence). Trimming cost V 2 bases and J 8 bases, with 13 bases left between them. CDR3 DNA: TGTGCCAGCAGCTTTGAATCCAGAGGGGAAAAACTGTTTTTT. Its protein product is CASSFESRGEKLFF.

The V call is TRBV7-2, the J call TRBJ2-5, with 9 bases lining up with TRBD1. The CDR3 runs 15 residues. After removal of 5 bases from V and 7 bases from J, the junction contained 11 bases not matched to a gene. The germline V gene has CDR1 SGHTA and CDR2 FQGNSA. The CDR3 protein is CASSATGQGYGTQYF. The CDR3 DNA reads as TGTGCCAGCAGCGCAACCGGACAGGGGTACGGGACCCAGTACTTC.

There are a few counts of this clone. The chain has TRBV4-2 and TRBJ2-7; the match to TRBD1 covers 7 bases. Germline V gene lookup returns CDR1 LGHNA and CDR2 YNFKEQ. This CDR3 is 16 amino acids long. Germline trimming cut 0 bases from V and 3 bases from J; bases unmatched to any gene: 8. The CDR3 region is CASSQDQGGGSYEQYF. CDR3 nucleotides: TGTGCCAGCAGCCAAGATCAAGGGGGCGGAAGCTACGAGCAGTACTTC.

In DNA form, the CDR3 reads TGTGCCAGCAGTGCCAACAGGGGTCCCTACGAGCAGTACTTC. It codes for CASSANRGPYEQYF. This chain uses TRBV2 with TRBJ2-7; 7 nucleotides match TRBD1. The J segment lost 2 bases and the V segment lost 4 bases, leaving 5 bases of the junction unmatched. This CDR3 is built from 14 residues. The germline gives CDR1 SNHLY, CDR2 FYNNEI. Full variable domain (outside the CDR3, taken from reference TRBV2 and TRBJ2-7): EPEVTQTPSHQVTQMGQEVILRCVPISNHLYFYWYRQILGQKVEFLVSFYNNEISEKSEIFDDQFSVERPDGSNFTLKIRSTKLEDSAMYFCASSANRGPYEQYFGPGTRLTVT.

This rearrangement joins TRBV30 to TRBJ2-7; the match to TRBD2 covers 9 bases. V lost 2 bases, J lost 3 bases, and 5 bases stayed unmatched. CDR3 length: 14 residues. Germline V gene sequence: CDR1 GTSNPN, CDR2 SVGIG (reference sequence). CDR3 bases: TGTGCCTGGAGTTTTATAGCGGGAGACTACGAGCAGTACTTC. It codes for CAWSFIAGDYEQYF.

The chain joins TRBV6-2 or TRBV6-3 to TRBJ1-2; D may be TRBD1 (6 bases). Germline assignment: CDR1 MNHEY and CDR2 SVGEGT. The CDR3 spans 13 residues. With 5 bases removed from V and 7 bases from J, the gap between germline ends came to 14 bases. The CDR3 DNA is TGTGCCAGCAGTGAGGACAGTGAAGCTGGCTACACCTTC. This sequence encodes CASSEDSEAGYTF.